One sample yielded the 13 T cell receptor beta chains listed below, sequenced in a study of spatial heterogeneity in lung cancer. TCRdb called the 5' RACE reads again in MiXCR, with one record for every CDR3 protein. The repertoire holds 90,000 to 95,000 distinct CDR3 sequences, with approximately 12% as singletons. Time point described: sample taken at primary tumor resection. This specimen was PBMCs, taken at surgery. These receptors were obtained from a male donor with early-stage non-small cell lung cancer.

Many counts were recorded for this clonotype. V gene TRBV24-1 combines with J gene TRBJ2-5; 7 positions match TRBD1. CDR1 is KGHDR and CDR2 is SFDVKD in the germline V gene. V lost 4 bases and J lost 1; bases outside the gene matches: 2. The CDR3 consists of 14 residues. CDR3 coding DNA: TGTGCCACCAGTGAACGGGACAGCCAAGAGACCCAGTACTTC. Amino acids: CATSERDSQETQYF.

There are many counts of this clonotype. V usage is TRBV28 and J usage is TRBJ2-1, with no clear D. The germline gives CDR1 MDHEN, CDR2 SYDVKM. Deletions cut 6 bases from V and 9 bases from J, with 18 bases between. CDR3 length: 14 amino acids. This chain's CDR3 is CASRRLGSLSEQFF. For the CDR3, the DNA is TGTGCCAGCAGGCGTTTGGGGTCGTTGAGTGAGCAGTTCTTC.

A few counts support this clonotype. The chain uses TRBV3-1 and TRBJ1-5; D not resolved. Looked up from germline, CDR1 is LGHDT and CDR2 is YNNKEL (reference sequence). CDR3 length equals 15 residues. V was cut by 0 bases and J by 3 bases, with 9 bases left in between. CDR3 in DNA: TGTGCCAGCAGCCAAGAATCAGGTACCAATCAGCCCCAGCATTTT. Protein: CASSQESGTNQPQHF.

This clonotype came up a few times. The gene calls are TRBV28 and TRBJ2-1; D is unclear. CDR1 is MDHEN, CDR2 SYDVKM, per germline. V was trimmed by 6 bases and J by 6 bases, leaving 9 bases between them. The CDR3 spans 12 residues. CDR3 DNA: TGTGCCAGCAGCCCGGTCCTCAATGAGCAGTTCTTC. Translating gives CASSPVLNEQFF. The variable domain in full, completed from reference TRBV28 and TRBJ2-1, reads DVKVTQSSRYLVKRTGEKVFLECVQDMDHENMFWYRQDPGLGLRLIYFSYDVKMKEKGDIPEGYSVSREKKERFSLILESASTNQTSMYLCASSPVLNEQFFGPGTRLTVL.

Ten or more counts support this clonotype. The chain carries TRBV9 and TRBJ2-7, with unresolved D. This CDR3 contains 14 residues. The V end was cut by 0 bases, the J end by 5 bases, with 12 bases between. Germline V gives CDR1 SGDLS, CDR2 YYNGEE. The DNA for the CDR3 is TGTGCCAGCAGCGTAGCCGTTAAGGTGAACGAGCAGTACTTC. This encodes CASSVAVKVNEQYF.

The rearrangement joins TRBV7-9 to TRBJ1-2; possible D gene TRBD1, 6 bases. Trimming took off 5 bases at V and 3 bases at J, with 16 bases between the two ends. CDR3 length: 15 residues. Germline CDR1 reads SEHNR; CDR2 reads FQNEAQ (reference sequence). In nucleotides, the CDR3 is TGTGCCAGCAGCCGCAGGGGAGGGAGCGACTATGGCTACACCTTC. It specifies CASSRRGGSDYGYTF. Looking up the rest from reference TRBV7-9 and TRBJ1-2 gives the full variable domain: DTGVSQNPRHKITKRGQNVTFRCDPISEHNRLYWYRQTLGQGPEFLTYFQNEAQLEKSRLLSDRFSAERPKGSFSTLEIQRTEQGDSAMYLCASSRRGGSDYGYTFGSGTRLTVV.

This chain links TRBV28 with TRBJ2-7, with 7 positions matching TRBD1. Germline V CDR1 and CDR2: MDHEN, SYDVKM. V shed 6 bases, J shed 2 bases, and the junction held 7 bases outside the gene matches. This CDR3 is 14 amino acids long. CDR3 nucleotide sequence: TGTGCCAGCAGCCTCGACAGGGCCCCCTACGAGCAGTACTTC. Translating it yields CASSLDRAPYEQYF.

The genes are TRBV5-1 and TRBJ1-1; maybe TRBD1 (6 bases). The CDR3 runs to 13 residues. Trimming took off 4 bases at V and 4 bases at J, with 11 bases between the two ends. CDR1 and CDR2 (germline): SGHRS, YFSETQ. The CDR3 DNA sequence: TGCGCCAGCAGCCCAGGGGTCGGCACTGAAGCTTTCTTT. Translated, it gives CASSPGVGTEAFF.

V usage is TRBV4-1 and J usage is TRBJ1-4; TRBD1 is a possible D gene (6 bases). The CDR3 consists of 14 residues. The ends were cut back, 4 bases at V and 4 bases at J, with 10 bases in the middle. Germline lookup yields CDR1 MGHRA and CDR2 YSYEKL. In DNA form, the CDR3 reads TGCGCCAGCAGCCTACAGGGTTTTAATGAAAAACTGTTTTTT. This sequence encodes CASSLQGFNEKLFF.

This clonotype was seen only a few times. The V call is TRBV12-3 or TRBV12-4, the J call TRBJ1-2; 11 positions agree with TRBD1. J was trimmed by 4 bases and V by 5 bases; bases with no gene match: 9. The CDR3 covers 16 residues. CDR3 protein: CASSHTEDRGPYGYTF. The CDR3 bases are TGTGCCAGCAGTCACACCGAGGACAGGGGGCCCTATGGCTACACCTTC.

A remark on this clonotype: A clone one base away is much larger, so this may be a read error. CDR3 bases: TGTGCCAGCAGCCCTCCCGACAATGAATCGGCTGAAGCTTTCTTT. This gives the protein CASSPPDNESAEAFF. J is TRBJ1-1 and V is TRBV28; the D is unclear. The CDR3 extends over 15 amino acids. The V end lost 6 bases, the J end lost 6 bases, and 20 bases lay between the germline ends. The V gene's germline CDR1 is MDHEN and CDR2 SYDVKM.

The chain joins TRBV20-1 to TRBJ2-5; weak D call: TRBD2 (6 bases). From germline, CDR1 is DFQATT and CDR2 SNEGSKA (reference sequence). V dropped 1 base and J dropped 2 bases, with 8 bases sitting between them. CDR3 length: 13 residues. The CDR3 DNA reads TGCAGTGCTAGAGGAGCGGGTCAAGAGACCCAGTACTTC. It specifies CSARGAGQETQYF.

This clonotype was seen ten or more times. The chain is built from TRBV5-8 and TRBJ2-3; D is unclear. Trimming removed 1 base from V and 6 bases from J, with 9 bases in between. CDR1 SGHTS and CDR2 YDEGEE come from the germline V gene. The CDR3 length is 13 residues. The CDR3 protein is CASSLPPEDTQYF. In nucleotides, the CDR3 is TGTGCCAGCAGCTTGCCTCCTGAGGATACGCAGTATTTT.